The clone carrying this TCR beta chain showed up many times. The antigen remains undetermined. Trimming took 6 bases from V and 6 from J; bases not matched to a gene: 9. This CDR3 contains 14 residues. Germline values: CDR1 MNHEY, CDR2 SVGAGI. From RNA transcripts, TCR beta CDR3 regions were amplified. The study used the HTBI primer set for a first-round RT-PCR of the TCR CDR3. TCRdb reprocessed the multiplex PCR reads with MiXCR, giving one entry per CDR3 protein. Of 500,000 or so distinct CDR3 sequences listed, 15% to 20% are singletons. Pregnant or lactating patients were excluded, as were those with uncontrolled infection or other autoimmune disease. The data originate from a study of T cells in Graves' hyperthyroidism and ophthalmopathy. Notes on the study in general: In the blood, most expanded thyroid clonotypes above 0.001 appeared as well. With a median lead of around 6.7 months before onset, the model predicted ophthalmopathy.

The rearrangement links TRBV6-5 to TRBJ1-1; 8 bases are shared with TRBD1. The clonotype was recovered from a woman between 18 and 29 years old with Graves' ophthalmopathy. Sequencing was performed on blood. CDR3 protein: CASSDRGTVSEAFF. The CDR3 DNA is TGTGCCAGCAGCGACAGGGGCACGGTATCTGAAGCTTTCTTT.